This T cell receptor beta chain was sequenced during a study of identical twins. This CDR3 comprises 16 residues. Germline V lookup: CDR1 KGHSH, CDR2 LQKENI. V lost 5 bases and J lost 6; bases outside the gene matches: 10. A universal primer site was added by template switching, and unique molecular identifiers were carried by the cDNA. MiXCR, run by TCRdb on the 5' RACE reads, gives a single entry per CDR3 protein. This table holds nearly 900,000 distinct CDR3 sequences, 9% to 15% found once. A few counts support this clonotype. The sample also formed part of further work on yellow fever vaccine responses in identical twins.

This chain connects TRBV18 to TRBJ1-5, with 10 positions matching TRBD1. Input material: PBMCs. The receptor was derived from a woman under 30 in good health. The CDR3 reads CASSTGQGGLGQPQHF. DNA for the CDR3: TGTGCCAGCTCAACCGGACAGGGGGGTTTGGGTCAGCCCCAGCATTTT.